The clone carrying this T cell receptor beta chain was observed at least ten times. This sample is part of a study of T cells in Graves' hyperthyroidism and ophthalmopathy. Amplified regions were TCR beta CDR3 sequences from RNA transcripts. Initially, a first-round RT-PCR of the TCR CDR3 employed the HTBI primer set. A single record per CDR3 protein comes from TCRdb applying MiXCR to the multiplex PCR reads. The table lists 550,000 to 700,000 distinct CDR3 sequences, approximately 14% of them singletons. The source is a woman between 40 and 50 years old with Graves' ophthalmopathy. The sample was blood.

The CDR3 reads CASRDRGPPINQPQHF. The CDR3 DNA reads as TGTGCCAGCAGAGACCGAGGGCCCCCTATCAATCAGCCCCAGCATTTT. The chain links TRBV6-1 to TRBJ1-5; D is uncertain. The CDR3 sequence is 16 residues long. Germline CDR1 reads MNHNS; CDR2 reads SASEGT. Trimming took 6 bases from V and 3 from J, leaving 18 bases between them.